The 11 T cell receptor beta chains listed next were all sequenced from one sample in a study of blood T cells in healthy people across ages. Together with a sample-barcoded 5' primer, a J-beta primer mix was included in a second PCR lasting about 6 to 11 cycles. MiXCR, applied by TCRdb to the 5' RACE reads, yields one record per CDR3 protein. The data hold over 1.5 million distinct CDR3 sequences, with about 50% observed a single time. Sequenced: blood. These receptors were collected from a middle-aged woman in good health.

The V call is TRBV27, the J call TRBJ1-6, with a possible D match to TRBD1 (6 bases). CDR1 MNHEY and CDR2 SMNVEV come from the germline V gene (reference sequence). The CDR3 is made up of 14 amino acids. Trimming left V 4 bases short and J 7 bases short, with 11 bases between. Here the CDR3 reads CASSSLQGNSPLHF. CDR3 nucleotide sequence: TGTGCCAGCAGTTCCTTACAGGGAAATTCACCCCTCCACTTT.

The chain carries TRBV7-2 and TRBJ2-4, with TRBD2 as a possible D gene (6 bases). The CDR3 runs to 16 residues. Germline V lookup: CDR1 SGHTA, CDR2 FQGNSA. Between the trimmed V and J ends, which lost 4 bases and 0 bases, there was a span of 13 bases. The CDR3 loop reads CASSSREAIAKNIQYF. DNA of the CDR3: TGTGCCAGCAGCTCGAGGGAGGCAATAGCCAAAAACATTCAGTACTTC.

The J gene is TRBJ1-5, the V gene TRBV20-1, with 7 positions matching TRBD1. Germline CDR1 is DFQATT and CDR2 is SNEGSKA (reference sequence). The length of the CDR3 is 18 residues. The V and J ends lost 0 bases and 2 bases, in that order; junction bases with no gene match: 13. CDR3: CSAREEGQPIVRNQPQHF. The CDR3 nucleotides read TGCAGTGCTAGAGAGGAGGGACAGCCCATCGTACGCAATCAGCCCCAGCATTTT.

The chain combines TRBV20-1 with TRBJ1-5; 9 nucleotides line up with TRBD1. The CDR3 has 14 residues. Germline trimming cut 5 bases from V and 3 bases from J; bases unmatched to any gene: 5. Germline V CDR1 and CDR2: DFQATT, SNEGSKA (reference sequence). CDR3 amino acids: CSAYRTGVNQPQHF. The DNA of the CDR3 is TGCAGTGCTTACAGGACAGGGGTCAATCAGCCCCAGCATTTT.

The chain links TRBV21-1 to TRBJ2-1; the table's TRBD1 call for D was not verified on the DNA. TRBV21-1 is flagged as a pseudogene. The CDR3 has 17 residues. The CDR3 sequence: CASIPYPGTGAYNEQFF. In DNA form, the CDR3 reads TGTGCCAGCATTCCTTACCCCGGGACAGGGGCCTACAATGAGCAGTTCTTC.

The rearrangement uses TRBV5-6 and TRBJ2-7; a possible D gene is TRBD2 (6 bases). Between the trimmed V and J ends, which lost 3 bases and 6 bases, there was a span of 13 bases. The CDR3 consists of 13 residues. Germline V gene sequence: CDR1 SGHDT, CDR2 YYEEEE. The CDR3 DNA follows: TGTGCCAGCAGCTGGGAGGCTTCCGCCGAGCAGTACTTC. Translation gives CASSWEASAEQYF.

There are many counts of this clonotype. V is TRBV20-1 and J is TRBJ2-3; 8 bases are a match to TRBD2. V trimming: 2 bases; J trimming: 4 bases; junction bases outside the gene matches: 8. From germline, CDR1 is DFQATT and CDR2 SNEGSKA (reference sequence). This CDR3 region has 15 residues. CDR3 sequence: CSARWSSGVPDTQYF. CDR3 bases: TGCAGTGCTAGATGGAGTAGCGGGGTACCAGATACGCAGTATTTT.

This clonotype was seen only once. This chain uses TRBV6-5 with TRBJ2-5; 8 nucleotides align to TRBD2. The trim removed 0 bases at V and 13 bases at J, leaving 7 bases unmatched. CDR3 size: 13 residues. From germline, CDR1 is MNHEY and CDR2 SVGAGI. This CDR3 is CASSYSTGGGWYF. The CDR3 DNA follows: TGTGCCAGCAGTTACTCGACGGGAGGGGGTTGGTACTTC.

The rearrangement uses TRBV7-2 and TRBJ2-7, with D uncertain. V dropped 5 bases and J dropped 2 bases, with 13 bases sitting between them. The CDR3 spans 14 residues. The germline V gene encodes CDR1 SGHTA and CDR2 FQGNSA. Here the CDR3 reads CASSSLGRPYEQYF. The DNA of the CDR3 is TGTGCCAGCAGCAGCCTAGGCAGACCCTACGAGCAGTACTTC.

Only one count was recorded for this clonotype. J is TRBJ1-5 and V is TRBV2; perhaps TRBD1 as D (5 bases). The CDR3 contains 14 residues. V was pared by 9 bases and J by 1 base, with 13 bases between. Germline V gene lookup returns CDR1 SNHLY and CDR2 FYNNEI. CDR3 protein: CARGTATSNQPQHF. The CDR3 region has the DNA TGTGCCAGGGGGACTGCCACCAGCAATCAGCCCCAGCATTTT. The whole variable domain, remainder taken from reference TRBV2 and TRBJ1-5, is EPEVTQTPSHQVTQMGQEVILRCVPISNHLYFYWYRQILGQKVEFLVSFYNNEISEKSEIFDDQFSVERPDGSNFTLKIRSTKLEDSAMYFCARGTATSNQPQHFGDGTRLSIL.

The chain joins TRBV12-3 or TRBV12-4 to TRBJ2-5; 8 positions match TRBD2. This CDR3 comprises 13 residues. V lost 5 bases, J lost 7 bases, and 6 bases stayed unmatched. CDR3 protein: CASSLIGGVTQYF. In nucleotides, the CDR3 is TGTGCCAGCAGTCTCATCGGGGGGGTGACCCAGTACTTC.